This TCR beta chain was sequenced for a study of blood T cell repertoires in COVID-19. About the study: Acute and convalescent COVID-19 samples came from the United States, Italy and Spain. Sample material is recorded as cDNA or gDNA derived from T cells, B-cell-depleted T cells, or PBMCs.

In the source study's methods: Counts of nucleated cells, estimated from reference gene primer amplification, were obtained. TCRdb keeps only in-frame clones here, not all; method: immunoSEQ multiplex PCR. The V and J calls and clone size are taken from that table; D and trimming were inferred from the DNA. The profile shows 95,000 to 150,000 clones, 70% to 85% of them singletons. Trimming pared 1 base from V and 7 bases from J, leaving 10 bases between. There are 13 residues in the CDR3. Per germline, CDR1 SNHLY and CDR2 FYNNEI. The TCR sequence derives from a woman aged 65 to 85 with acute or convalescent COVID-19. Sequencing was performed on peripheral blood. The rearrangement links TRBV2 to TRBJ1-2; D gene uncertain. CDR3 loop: CASSEEFGSGYTF. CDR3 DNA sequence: TGTGCCAGCAGTGAAGAATTCGGGAGTGGCTACACCTTC. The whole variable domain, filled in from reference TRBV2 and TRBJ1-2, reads EPEVTQTPSHQVTQMGQEVILRCVPISNHLYFYWYRQILGQKVEFLVSFYNNEISEKSEIFDDQFSVERPDGSNFTLKIRSTKLEDSAMYFCASSEEFGSGYTFGSGTRLTVV.